This TCR beta chain came from a study of control samples from healthy donors and cancer patients. Produced via immunoSEQ multiplex PCR; TCRdb's table is partial and in-frame only. The sample holds roughly 100,000 clones, around nine tenths seen once. CDR1 KGHSH and CDR2 LQKENI come from the germline V gene. There are 17 residues in the CDR3. V lost 1 base to trimming and J lost 3 bases; unmatched junction nucleotides: 10. The genes are TRBV18 and TRBJ2-5, with 8 bases aligning to TRBD1. The receptor comes from a man aged 55 to 70 with lung cancer. Sequencing was performed on PBMCs. The CDR3 loop reads CASSPQSGATGEETQYF. DNA of the CDR3: TGTGCCAGCTCACCACAATCTGGGGCGACAGGGGAAGAGACCCAGTACTTC.